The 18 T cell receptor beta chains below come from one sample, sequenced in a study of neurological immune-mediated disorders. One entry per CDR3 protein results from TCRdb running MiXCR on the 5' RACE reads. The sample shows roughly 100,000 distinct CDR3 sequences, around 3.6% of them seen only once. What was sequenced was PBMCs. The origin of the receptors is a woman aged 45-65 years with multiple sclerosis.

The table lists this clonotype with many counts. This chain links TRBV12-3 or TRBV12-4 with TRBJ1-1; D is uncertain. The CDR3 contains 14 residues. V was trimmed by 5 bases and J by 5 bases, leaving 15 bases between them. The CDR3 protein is CASSPYNSWTEAFF. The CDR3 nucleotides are TGTGCCAGCAGTCCCTACAACAGCTGGACTGAAGCTTTCTTT.

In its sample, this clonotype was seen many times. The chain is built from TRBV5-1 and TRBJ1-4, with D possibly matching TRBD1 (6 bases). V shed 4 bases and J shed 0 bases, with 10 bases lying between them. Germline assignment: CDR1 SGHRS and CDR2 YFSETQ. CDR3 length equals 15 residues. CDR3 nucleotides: TGCGCCAGCAGCCTTAACAGGGCAACTAATGAAAAACTGTTTTTT. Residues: CASSLNRATNEKLFF.

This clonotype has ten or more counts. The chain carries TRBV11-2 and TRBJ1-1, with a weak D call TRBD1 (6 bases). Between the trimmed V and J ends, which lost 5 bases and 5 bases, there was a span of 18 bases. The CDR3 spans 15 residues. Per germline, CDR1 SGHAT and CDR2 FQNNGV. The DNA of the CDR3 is TGTGCCAGCAGCCCAGGGGTCCCTCCAAGGACTGAAGCTTTCTTT. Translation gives CASSPGVPPRTEAFF.

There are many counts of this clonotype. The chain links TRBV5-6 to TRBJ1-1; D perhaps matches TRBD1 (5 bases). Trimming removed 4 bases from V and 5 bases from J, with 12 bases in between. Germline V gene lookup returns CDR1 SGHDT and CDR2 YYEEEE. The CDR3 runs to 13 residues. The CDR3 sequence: CASSLIGTTEAFF. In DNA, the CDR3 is TGTGCCAGCAGCCTCATCGGGACGACTGAAGCTTTCTTT.

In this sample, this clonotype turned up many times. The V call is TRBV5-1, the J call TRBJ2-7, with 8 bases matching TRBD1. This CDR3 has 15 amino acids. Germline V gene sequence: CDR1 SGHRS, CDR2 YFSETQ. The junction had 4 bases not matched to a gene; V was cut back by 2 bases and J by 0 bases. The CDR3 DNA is TGCGCCAGCAGCTTATTTACAGGGGGCTCCTACGAGCAGTACTTC. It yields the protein CASSLFTGGSYEQYF.

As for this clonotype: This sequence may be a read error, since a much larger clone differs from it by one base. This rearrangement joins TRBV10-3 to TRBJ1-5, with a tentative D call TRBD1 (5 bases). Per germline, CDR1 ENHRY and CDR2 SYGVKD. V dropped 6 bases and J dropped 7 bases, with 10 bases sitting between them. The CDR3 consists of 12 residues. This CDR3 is CAIRGEGQPQHF. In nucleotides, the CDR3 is TGTGCCATCAGGGGGGAGGGACAGCCCCAGCATTTT.

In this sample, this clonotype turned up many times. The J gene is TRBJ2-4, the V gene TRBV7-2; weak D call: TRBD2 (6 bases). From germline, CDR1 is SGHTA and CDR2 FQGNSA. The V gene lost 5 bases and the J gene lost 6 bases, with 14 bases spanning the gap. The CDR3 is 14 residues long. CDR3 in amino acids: CASSPPGTLNIQYF. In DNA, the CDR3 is TGTGCCAGCAGCCCCCCCGGGACTCTAAACATTCAGTACTTC.

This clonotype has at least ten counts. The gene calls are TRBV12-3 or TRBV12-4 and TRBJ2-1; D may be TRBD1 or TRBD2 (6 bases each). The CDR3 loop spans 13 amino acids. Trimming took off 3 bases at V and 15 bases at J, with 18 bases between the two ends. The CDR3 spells CASSLDRGDPSFF. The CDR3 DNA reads TGTGCCAGCAGTTTGGATAGGGGGGATCCATCGTTCTTC.

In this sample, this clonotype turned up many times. CDR3 nucleotides: TGTGCCAGCACTGAGACAGTTAGCTCCTACAATGAGCAGTTCTTC. Translation gives CASTETVSSYNEQFF. This chain joins TRBV28 and TRBJ2-1, with D maybe TRBD1 (5 bases). The germline gives CDR1 MDHEN, CDR2 SYDVKM. The CDR3 is made up of 15 amino acids. The germline V and J ends were trimmed by 7 bases and 0 bases, with 13 bases remaining between them.

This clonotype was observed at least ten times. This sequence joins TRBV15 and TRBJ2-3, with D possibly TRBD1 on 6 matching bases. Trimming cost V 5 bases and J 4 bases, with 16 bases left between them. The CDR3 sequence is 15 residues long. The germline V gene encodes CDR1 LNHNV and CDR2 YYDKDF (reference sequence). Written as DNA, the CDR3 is TGTGCCACCAGCCCCAGGGGCCTAGTACCAGATACGCAGTATTTT. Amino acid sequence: CATSPRGLVPDTQYF.

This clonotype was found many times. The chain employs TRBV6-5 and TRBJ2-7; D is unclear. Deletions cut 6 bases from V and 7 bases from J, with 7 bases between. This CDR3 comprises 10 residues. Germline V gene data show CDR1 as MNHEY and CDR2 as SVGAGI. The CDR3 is CASSRKEQYF. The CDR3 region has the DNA TGTGCCAGCAGCAGGAAGGAGCAGTACTTC.

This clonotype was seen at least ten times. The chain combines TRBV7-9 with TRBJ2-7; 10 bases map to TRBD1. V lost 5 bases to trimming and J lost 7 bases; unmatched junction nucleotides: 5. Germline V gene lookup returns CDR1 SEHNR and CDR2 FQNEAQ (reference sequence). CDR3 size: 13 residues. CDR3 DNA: TGTGCCAGCAGCAAGACAGGGGGCCGGGAGCAGTACTTC. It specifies CASSKTGGREQYF.

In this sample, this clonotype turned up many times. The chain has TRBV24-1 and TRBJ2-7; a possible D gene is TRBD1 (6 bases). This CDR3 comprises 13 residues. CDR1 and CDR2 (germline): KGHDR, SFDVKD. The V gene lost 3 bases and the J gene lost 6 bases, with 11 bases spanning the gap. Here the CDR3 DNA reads TGTGCCACCAGTGATCCCACAGGGTCCGAGCAGTACTTC. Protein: CATSDPTGSEQYF.

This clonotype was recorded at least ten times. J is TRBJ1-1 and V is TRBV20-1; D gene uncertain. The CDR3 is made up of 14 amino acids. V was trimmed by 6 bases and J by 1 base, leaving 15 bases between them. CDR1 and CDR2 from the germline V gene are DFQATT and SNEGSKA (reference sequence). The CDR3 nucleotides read TGCAGTGCACCGCGTGGCAACACGAACACTGAAGCTTTCTTT. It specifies CSAPRGNTNTEAFF.

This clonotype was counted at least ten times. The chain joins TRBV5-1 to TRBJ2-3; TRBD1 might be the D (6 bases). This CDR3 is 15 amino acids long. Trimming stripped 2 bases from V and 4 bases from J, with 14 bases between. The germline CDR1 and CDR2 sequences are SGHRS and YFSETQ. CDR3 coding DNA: TGCGCCAGCAGCTTAAAACAGGGATCTTCAGATACGCAGTATTTT. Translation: CASSLKQGSSDTQYF.

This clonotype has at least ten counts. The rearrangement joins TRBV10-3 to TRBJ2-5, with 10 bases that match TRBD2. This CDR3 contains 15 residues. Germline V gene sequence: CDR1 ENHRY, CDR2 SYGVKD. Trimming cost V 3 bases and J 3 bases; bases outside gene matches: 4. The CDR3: CAISEPSGGKETQYF. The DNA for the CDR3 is TGTGCCATCAGTGAACCTAGCGGGGGTAAAGAGACCCAGTACTTC.

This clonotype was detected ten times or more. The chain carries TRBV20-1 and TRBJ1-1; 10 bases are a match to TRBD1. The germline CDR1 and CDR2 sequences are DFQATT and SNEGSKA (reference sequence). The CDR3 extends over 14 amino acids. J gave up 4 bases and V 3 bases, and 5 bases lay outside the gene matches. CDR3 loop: CSARTGGAVTEAFF. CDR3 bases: TGCAGTGCTAGGACAGGGGGCGCGGTCACTGAAGCTTTCTTT.

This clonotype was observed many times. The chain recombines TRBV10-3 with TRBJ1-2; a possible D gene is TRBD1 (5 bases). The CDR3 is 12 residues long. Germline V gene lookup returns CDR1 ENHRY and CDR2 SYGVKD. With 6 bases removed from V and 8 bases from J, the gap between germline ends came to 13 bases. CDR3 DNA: TGTGCCATCAGACGGGACGATATAGGCTACACCTTC. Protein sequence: CAIRRDDIGYTF.